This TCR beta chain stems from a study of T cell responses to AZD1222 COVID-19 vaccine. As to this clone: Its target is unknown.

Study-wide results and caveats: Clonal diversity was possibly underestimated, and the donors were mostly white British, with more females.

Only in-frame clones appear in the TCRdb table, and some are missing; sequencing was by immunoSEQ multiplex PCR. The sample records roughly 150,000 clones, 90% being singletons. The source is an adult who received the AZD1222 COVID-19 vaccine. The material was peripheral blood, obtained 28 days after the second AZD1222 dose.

The CDR3 coding sequence is TGTGCCAGCAGCAGATCCGCGGGATATGGCTACACCTTC. Amino acids: CASSRSAGYGYTF. The chain has TRBV12-3 or TRBV12-4 and TRBJ1-2; D is uncertain. Trimming took off 6 bases at V and 5 bases at J, with 13 bases between the two ends. The CDR3 is 13 residues long.